These 17 T cell receptor beta chains came from one sample sequenced in a study of T cells expressing NK-cell markers. TCRdb re-called the 5' RACE reads, yielding one record per CDR3 amino acid sequence without DNA. The table lists 500,000 or so distinct CDR3 sequences. Sequencing was done on a sample of blood T cells: a sorted CD56 or NKG2C T cell subset, CD4+ or CD8+ T cells, or bulk PBMC T cells (not recorded which). These receptors came from a man younger than 35 in good health.

The chain uses TRBV28 and TRBJ2-3; TCRdb's D call of TRBD2 is untestable without DNA. CDR1 is MDHEN and CDR2 is SYDVKM in the germline V gene. This CDR3 region has 19 residues. The CDR3 protein is CASSSNPGLAGDLTDTQYF.

The chain uses TRBV7-2 and TRBJ2-1; TCRdb outputs TRBD1, but without DNA this stays unchecked. The CDR3 runs to 15 residues. Germline CDR1 reads SGHTA; CDR2 reads FQGNSA. CDR3 sequence: CASSLQGREYNEQFF.

This chain uses TRBV25-1 with TRBJ2-3; TCRdb outputs TRBD1, but without DNA this stays unchecked. The CDR3 is 15 residues long. Germline CDR1 and CDR2: MGHDK and SYGVNS. The CDR3 region is CASSAPSGVGDTQYF. The full variable domain, in which reference TRBV25-1 and TRBJ2-3 provide the parts outside the CDR3, is EADIYQTPRYLVIGTGKKITLECSQTMGHDKMYWYQQDPGMELHLIHYSYGVNSTEKGDLSSESTVSRIRTEHFPLTLESARPSHTSQYLCASSAPSGVGDTQYFGPGTRLTVL.

The chain combines TRBV3-1 with TRBJ2-5; TCRdb's D call, TRBD2, is unchecked because there is no DNA. The CDR3 extends over 16 amino acids. CDR1 is LGHDT and CDR2 is YNNKEL in the germline V gene (reference sequence). CDR3: CASSQGLAGERETQYF.

The chain links TRBV6-2 or TRBV6-3 to TRBJ2-3; TCRdb calls TRBD2, which cannot be checked without DNA. The CDR3 spans 15 residues. The V gene's germline CDR1 is MNHEY and CDR2 SVGEGT. CDR3 in amino acids: CASSSITRFKDTQYF.

The chain is built from TRBV6-2 or TRBV6-3 and TRBJ2-1; TCRdb indicates TRBD2, and absent DNA this call remains unverified. The CDR3 has 15 residues. Germline loops: CDR1 MNHEY, CDR2 SVGEGT. CDR3 loop: CASSFGRGPDNEQFF.

This CDR3 is CASSQNPIVNPFF. This chain links TRBV3-1 with TRBJ2-1. Per germline, CDR1 LGHDT and CDR2 YNNKEL (reference sequence). The CDR3 is 13 amino acids.

The rearrangement joins TRBV5-1 to TRBJ2-1; lacking DNA, the TRBD1 call made by TCRdb goes unchecked. Germline CDR1 and CDR2: SGHRS and YFSETQ. CDR3 length: 15 amino acids. CDR3 protein: CASSLAAPTREEQFF.

The chain recombines TRBV12-3 or TRBV12-4 with TRBJ2-7; as DNA is missing, the TRBD1 call by TCRdb cannot be tested. This CDR3 comprises 15 residues. The CDR3 region is CASRGTGTHPYEQYF.

This chain connects TRBV4-3 to TRBJ2-1; the TCRdb call, TRBD2, lacks DNA for checking. The CDR3 extends over 14 amino acids. Germline loops: CDR1 LGHNA, CDR2 YSLEER. CDR3 region: CASSQDILAGEQFF.

The V gene is TRBV7-2, the J gene TRBJ2-2; the TCRdb call, TRBD2, lacks DNA for checking. This CDR3 is built from 19 residues. Germline-derived CDR1 and CDR2 are SGHTA and FQGNSA. The CDR3 is CASSYAKRTSGTLSGELFF. The whole variable domain, remainder taken from reference TRBV7-2 and TRBJ2-2, is GAGVSQSPSNKVTEKGKDVELRCDPISGHTALYWYRQSLGQGLEFLIYFQGNSAPDKSGLPSDRFSAERTGGSVSTLTIQRTQQEDSAVYLCASSYAKRTSGTLSGELFFGEGSRLTVL.

The genes are TRBV5-1 and TRBJ2-1; TCRdb designates TRBD2, a call that cannot be tested without DNA. Germline CDR1 SGHRS, CDR2 YFSETQ. The CDR3 is 14 amino acids. This CDR3 reads CACGRTSGSNEQFF.

This chain uses TRBV28 with TRBJ1-3; the TCRdb D gene call, TRBD1, has no DNA to confirm it. The CDR3 is 16 residues long. Germline lookup yields CDR1 MDHEN and CDR2 SYDVKM. CDR3 sequence reads: CASSPHPRVSGNTIYF.

The chain is built from TRBV24-1 and TRBJ2-3. Germline V gene sequence: CDR1 KGHDR, CDR2 SFDVKD. This CDR3 is 14 amino acids long. The CDR3 is CATARGVATDTQYF.

This chain links TRBV20-1 with TRBJ2-7; the TCRdb D gene call, TRBD1, has no DNA to confirm it. CDR3 length equals 14 residues. The V gene's germline CDR1 is DFQATT and CDR2 SNEGSKA (reference sequence). CDR3 region: CSAVTGSRDYEQYF.

The rearrangement joins TRBV3-1 to TRBJ2-1; TCRdb's D gene call, TRBD1, goes unchecked for lack of DNA. This CDR3 is 11 amino acids long. Germline loops: CDR1 LGHDT, CDR2 YNNKEL (reference sequence). The CDR3 here is CASSRTREQFF.

The chain couples TRBV5-5 to TRBJ2-3; the TCRdb D gene call, TRBD1, has no DNA to confirm it. Germline values: CDR1 SGHKS, CDR2 YYEKEE (reference sequence). The CDR3 loop spans 15 amino acids. The CDR3 loop reads CATLPGDRGPDTQYF.